The next 29 T cell receptor beta chains were all read from a single sample in a study of blood T cell repertoires in COVID-19. Assay used: immunoSEQ multiplex PCR; TCRdb lists only in-frame clones, some missing. The repertoire holds 70,000 to 90,000 clones, with roughly 86% as singletons. The sequenced material came from peripheral blood. These TCRs come from a woman older than 75 with acute or convalescent COVID-19.

The chain links TRBV10-3 to TRBJ2-1; TRBD1 is a possible D gene (6 bases). Trimming shortened V by 9 bases and J by 9 bases, and 18 bases separated the two germline ends. Germline CDR1 and CDR2: ENHRY and SYGVKD. The CDR3 is made up of 13 amino acids. The CDR3, as DNA: TGTGCCATTGCCGGGACACCGGATAGTGAGCAGTTCTTC. Its translation: CAIAGTPDSEQFF.

The table lists this clone with a few counts. The chain carries TRBV5-5 and TRBJ1-5; 11 bases are a match to TRBD1. The germline CDR1 and CDR2 sequences are SGHKS and YYEKEE (reference sequence). The CDR3 is 15 residues long. V lost 4 bases and J lost 8; bases outside the gene matches: 8. The CDR3 DNA reads TGTGCCAGCAGCCCAAAGGACAGGGGGCTTGAGCCCCAGCATTTT. It codes for CASSPKDRGLEPQHF.

The V call is TRBV5-1, the J call TRBJ1-1; the D is unclear. Between the trimmed V and J ends, which lost 1 base and 2 bases, there was a span of 12 bases. Germline assignment: CDR1 SGHRS and CDR2 YFSETQ. This CDR3 contains 15 residues. CDR3 region: CASSLQAGFNTEAFF. As DNA, the CDR3 is TGCGCCAGCAGCTTGCAGGCAGGCTTCAACACTGAAGCTTTCTTT.

This clone is a singleton in its sample. CDR3 bases: TGTGCCAGCAACTACGGGACAGGGGATTCACCCCTCCACTTT. Translated: CASNYGTGDSPLHF. The chain employs TRBV9 and TRBJ1-6; 10 bases line up with TRBD1. CDR1 SGDLS and CDR2 YYNGEE come from the germline V gene. The V and J ends lost 6 bases and 8 bases, in that order; junction bases with no gene match: 5. The CDR3 length is 14 residues.

The sample holds a few counts of this clone. The rearrangement links TRBV6-5 to TRBJ2-7, with 8 bases aligning to TRBD1. This CDR3 contains 15 residues. Germline CDR1 reads MNHEY; CDR2 reads SVGAGI. The V gene end was trimmed by 0 bases and the J gene end by 4 bases; junction bases not matched to a gene: 5. The CDR3 DNA reads TGTGCCAGCAGTTACTCAAGTGGACAGGGTTACGAGCAGTACTTC. The encoded protein is CASSYSSGQGYEQYF.

CDR3 amino acids: CASNLEGRSNYGYTF. In DNA form, the CDR3 reads TGTGCCAGTAACTTGGAGGGCAGGTCAAACTATGGCTACACCTTC. The chain has TRBV19 and TRBJ1-2; D is unresolved. The germline V gene encodes CDR1 LNHDA and CDR2 SQIVND (reference sequence). CDR3 size: 15 residues. The germline V and J ends were trimmed by 7 bases and 2 bases, with 17 bases remaining between them.

The V and J genes are TRBV2 and TRBJ1-5; TRBD1 matches at 7 bases. The CDR3 length is 15 residues. Per germline, CDR1 SNHLY and CDR2 FYNNEI. V was clipped by 4 bases and J by 5 bases; unmatched bases: 8. The CDR3 spells CASSATGVRDQPQHF. The CDR3 coding sequence is TGTGCCAGCAGTGCTACAGGGGTAAGGGATCAGCCCCAGCATTTT.

This CDR3 reads CASSLGTLEYF. CDR3 DNA sequence: TGTGCCAGCAGTTTGGGGACTCTGGAGTACTTC. The chain couples TRBV6-2 or TRBV6-3 to TRBJ2-7; TRBD2 might be the D (6 bases). This CDR3 comprises 11 residues. Germline CDR1 is MNHEY and CDR2 is SVGEGT. The germline V and J ends were trimmed by 4 bases and 11 bases, with 12 bases remaining between them.

CDR3 sequence: CASSLGLAGRDEQFF. CDR3 in DNA: TGTGCCAGCAGTCTAGGACTAGCGGGGAGGGATGAGCAGTTCTTC. V usage is TRBV7-7 and J usage is TRBJ2-1; 12 bases agree with TRBD2. The CDR3 covers 15 residues. Looked up from germline, CDR1 is SSHAT and CDR2 is FNYEAQ (reference sequence). The V and J ends lost 6 bases and 8 bases, in that order; junction bases with no gene match: 8.

In its sample, this clone was seen a few times. The gene calls are TRBV6-5 and TRBJ1-2; possibly TRBD1 for D (6 bases). Trimming took 8 bases from V and 0 from J, leaving 10 bases between them. This CDR3 has 13 amino acids. Germline V gene lookup returns CDR1 MNHEY and CDR2 SVGAGI. The CDR3 DNA is TGTGCCAGCCAGAGACAGGCTAACTATGGCTACACCTTC. Translation gives CASQRQANYGYTF.

This clone was detected only a few times. The chain recombines TRBV5-4 with TRBJ1-2; 7 bases map to TRBD1. Per germline, CDR1 SGHNT and CDR2 YYREEE (reference sequence). This CDR3 is built from 13 residues. The ends lost 4 bases at V and 4 bases at J; junction bases unmatched: 4. The CDR3 bases are TGTGCCAGCAGCCCCTGGGACAGCTATGGCTACACCTTC. Translated, it gives CASSPWDSYGYTF. The complete variable domain, with remaining parts taken from reference TRBV5-4 and TRBJ1-2, reads ETGVTQSPTHLIKTRGQQVTLRCSSQSGHNTVSWYQQALGQGPQFIFQYYREEENGRGNFPPRFSGLQFPNYSSELNVNALELDDSALYLCASSPWDSYGYTFGSGTRLTVV.

The chain links TRBV4-1 to TRBJ2-5, with D unclear. The CDR3 is 14 residues long. Deletions cut 0 bases from V and 5 bases from J, with 10 bases between. The germline CDR1 and CDR2 sequences are MGHRA and YSYEKL. CDR3 region: CASSQDRAGETQYF. CDR3 sequence (DNA): TGCGCCAGCAGCCAAGATCGAGCTGGTGAGACCCAGTACTTC.

V gene TRBV6-5 combines with J gene TRBJ2-2, with a possible D match to TRBD1 (5 bases). V was clipped by 2 bases and J by 6 bases, with 10 bases between them. Germline V gene sequence: CDR1 MNHEY, CDR2 SVGAGI. The CDR3 has 14 residues. CDR3 nucleotides: TGTGCCAGCAGTTACAGGGCGACAGCCGGGGAGCTGTTTTTT. Protein: CASSYRATAGELFF.

The chain combines TRBV25-1 with TRBJ2-1; D gene unclear. Germline lookup yields CDR1 MGHDK and CDR2 SYGVNS. Trimming took off 5 bases at V and 8 bases at J, with 7 bases between the two ends. The CDR3 has 11 amino acids. The CDR3 DNA reads as TGTGCCAGCAGTACGGTACATGAGCAGTTCTTC. Translated, it gives CASSTVHEQFF.

The chain carries TRBV29-1 and TRBJ2-7, with TRBD1 matching 9 bases. The CDR3 runs 16 residues. Germline CDR1 SQVTM, CDR2 ANQGSEA. With 2 bases clipped from V and 6 bases from J, the junction kept 14 bases outside the gene matches. The CDR3 sequence is CSVEFSGTGMTGEQYF. The CDR3 nucleotides are TGCAGCGTTGAATTCTCGGGGACAGGGATGACAGGCGAGCAGTACTTC.

The J gene is TRBJ1-2, the V gene TRBV24-1; the D gene is possibly TRBD1 (5 bases). The germline V gene has CDR1 KGHDR and CDR2 SFDVKD. This CDR3 is built from 13 residues. Trimming took 7 bases from V and 7 from J, leaving 15 bases between them. The CDR3 DNA sequence: TGTGCCACCAGCTCCGACAGCGACGCTGGCTACACCTTC. Protein: CATSSDSDAGYTF.

The chain has TRBV28 and TRBJ2-7; D perhaps matches TRBD2 (5 bases). Germline V gives CDR1 MDHEN, CDR2 SYDVKM. Trimming pared 5 bases from V and 5 bases from J, leaving 16 bases between. The CDR3 is 14 amino acids. As DNA, the CDR3 is TGTGCCAGCAGTACCCGCGGGCAGGTAAACGAGCAGTACTTC. Protein product: CASSTRGQVNEQYF.

This rearrangement joins TRBV6-5 to TRBJ2-7; a weak D match, TRBD1 (8 bases). Germline lookup yields CDR1 MNHEY and CDR2 SVGAGI. The CDR3 spans 15 residues. V was shortened by 10 bases and J by 2 bases, with 21 bases between the two germline ends. CDR3 bases: TGTGCCATCAGAAGGGGGGGGACAGGAACCTACGAGCAGTACTTC. Encoded protein: CAIRRGGTGTYEQYF.

This chain connects TRBV5-8 to TRBJ2-1; perhaps TRBD1 as D (6 bases). The length of the CDR3 is 13 residues. Germline assignment: CDR1 SGHTS and CDR2 YDEGEE. V lost 4 bases and J lost 7, with 12 bases in between. CDR3 coding DNA: TGTGCCAGCAGCAAAACAGGGTTGAATGAGCAGTTCTTC. Protein: CASSKTGLNEQFF.

The chain recombines TRBV1 with TRBJ1-1. TRBV1 is flagged as a pseudogene. The CDR3 runs 15 residues. In DNA, the CDR3 is TGCACCAGCAGCCATAGGGGGGGGGCACACACTGAAGCTTTCTTT. Translating gives CTSSHRGGAHTEAFF.

The chain links TRBV5-4 to TRBJ2-7; 11 bases are a match to TRBD2. CDR3 length equals 16 residues. Germline loops: CDR1 SGHNT, CDR2 YYREEE (reference sequence). The ends lost 0 bases at V and 3 bases at J; junction bases unmatched: 5. This CDR3 reads CASSLAASGRNYEQYF. CDR3 nucleotide sequence: TGTGCCAGCAGCTTGGCGGCTAGCGGGAGGAACTACGAGCAGTACTTC.

This chain uses TRBV24-1 with TRBJ1-2; 9 bases agree with TRBD1. This CDR3 is 16 amino acids long. Germline CDR1 reads KGHDR; CDR2 reads SFDVKD. V trimming: 5 bases; J trimming: 3 bases; junction bases outside the gene matches: 9. The DNA of the CDR3 is TGTGCCACCAGTGGCCGGACAGGGGCGGGGGACTATGGCTACACCTTC. Encoded protein: CATSGRTGAGDYGYTF.

This chain connects TRBV5-1 to TRBJ2-2, with D unclear. Germline assignment: CDR1 SGHRS and CDR2 YFSETQ. Trimming shortened V by 0 bases and J by 5 bases, and 8 bases separated the two germline ends. The CDR3 spans 14 residues. CDR3 nucleotide sequence: TGCGCCAGCAGCTTGGAAGCCTCTACCGGGGAGCTGTTTTTT. Protein: CASSLEASTGELFF. Supplemented by reference TRBV5-1 and TRBJ2-2, the full variable domain reads KAGVTQTPRYLIKTRGQQVTLSCSPISGHRSVSWYQQTPGQGLQFLFEYFSETQRNKGNFPGRFSGRQFSNSRSEMNVSTLELGDSALYLCASSLEASTGELFFGEGSRLTVL.

The chain has TRBV4-1 and TRBJ2-7, with 10 bases fitting TRBD1. The ends lost 1 base at V and 4 bases at J; junction bases unmatched: 4. CDR3 length: 15 residues. Germline V gives CDR1 MGHRA, CDR2 YSYEKL. Here the CDR3 DNA reads TGCGCCAGCAGCCAAGGTGACAGGGGGCTTTACGAGCAGTACTTC. Protein: CASSQGDRGLYEQYF.

About this clone itself: The identical CDR3 is also encoded by other nucleotide sequences in the sample. The rearrangement uses TRBV25-1 and TRBJ1-5; D may be TRBD1 (6 bases). CDR1 is MGHDK and CDR2 is SYGVNS in the germline V gene. This CDR3 spans 13 amino acids. V was cut by 2 bases and J by 4 bases, with 6 bases left in between. The CDR3 reads CASSETGNQPQHF. In DNA form, the CDR3 reads TGTGCCAGCAGTGAAACAGGGAATCAGCCCCAGCATTTT.

The gene calls are TRBV7-2 and TRBJ2-1; TRBD2 agrees at 10 bases. CDR3 length equals 15 residues. J gave up 10 bases and V 3 bases, and 9 bases lay outside the gene matches. Germline V gives CDR1 SGHTA, CDR2 FQGNSA. CDR3 in amino acids: CASSFGLAGVEEQFF. CDR3 DNA sequence: TGTGCCAGCAGCTTTGGCCTAGCGGGAGTGGAAGAGCAGTTCTTC.

V is TRBV19 and J is TRBJ1-5; D gene unclear. Trimming took off 4 bases at V and 0 bases at J, with 16 bases between the two ends. The CDR3 consists of 17 residues. The germline V gene has CDR1 LNHDA and CDR2 SQIVND (reference sequence). CDR3 nucleotides: TGTGCCAGTAGTACCCGACTACCCCCTAATAGCAATCAGCCCCAGCATTTT. It yields the protein CASSTRLPPNSNQPQHF.

The chain links TRBV6-1 to TRBJ1-4; a weak D match, TRBD1 (6 bases). The germline V gene encodes CDR1 MNHNS and CDR2 SASEGT. With 2 bases removed from V and 12 bases from J, the gap between germline ends came to 10 bases. This CDR3 is 12 amino acids long. The CDR3 nucleotides read TGTGCCAGCAGTGAAACAGGGTGGGAACTGTTTTTT. This sequence encodes CASSETGWELFF.

V and J are TRBV5-4 and TRBJ1-2; D is ambiguous. The CDR3 is made up of 13 amino acids. The V and J ends lost 4 bases and 4 bases respectively, with 11 bases between them. CDR1 and CDR2 from the germline V gene are SGHNT and YYREEE (reference sequence). The CDR3 here is CASSLPELYGYTF. CDR3 bases: TGTGCCAGCAGCCTGCCGGAGCTCTATGGCTACACCTTC. The full variable domain, with the rest looked up from reference TRBV5-4 and TRBJ1-2, is ETGVTQSPTHLIKTRGQQVTLRCSSQSGHNTVSWYQQALGQGPQFIFQYYREEENGRGNFPPRFSGLQFPNYSSELNVNALELDDSALYLCASSLPELYGYTFGSGTRLTVV.